Below are 29 T cell receptor beta chains sequenced from a single sample in a study of identical twins. One entry per CDR3 protein results from TCRdb running MiXCR on the 5' RACE reads. The sample gives about 340,000 distinct CDR3 sequences, 9% to 15% of which show up once; just over 7% is in the top ten. These same data were also listed under a study on yellow fever vaccine responses in identical twins.

Sequenced material: CD8+ T cells sorted from blood. All receptors come from a woman under 30 in good health.

The J gene is TRBJ2-7, the V gene TRBV6-2 or TRBV6-3; D perhaps matches TRBD1 (5 bases). Germline-derived CDR1 and CDR2 are MNHEY and SVGEGT. V was clipped by 4 bases and J by 2 bases, with 24 bases between them. This CDR3 contains 18 residues. CDR3 protein: CASSSVGDSNSIPYEQYV. The CDR3 DNA reads as TGTGCCAGCAGTTCTGTAGGGGATTCGAATTCTATCCCCTACGAGCAGTACGTC.

This clonotype has just a few counts. The chain employs TRBV9 and TRBJ2-1, with D unclear. V was trimmed by 2 bases and J by 8 bases, leaving 17 bases between them. Germline V gene lookup returns CDR1 SGDLS and CDR2 YYNGEE. This CDR3 comprises 15 residues. The CDR3 loop reads CASSVHPGLKDEQFF. DNA of the CDR3: TGTGCCAGCAGCGTCCACCCGGGCCTCAAGGATGAGCAGTTCTTC.

This chain links TRBV20-1 with TRBJ2-5; TRBD2 agrees at 10 bases. J gave up 0 bases and V 1 base, and 14 bases lay outside the gene matches. Germline V lookup: CDR1 DFQATT, CDR2 SNEGSKA (reference sequence). The CDR3 length is 19 residues. This chain's CDR3 is CSARVGVLAGGTNQETQYF. CDR3 DNA: TGCAGTGCTAGAGTAGGGGTTTTAGCGGGAGGTACTAACCAAGAGACCCAGTACTTC.

The rearrangement links TRBV27 to TRBJ2-3; 12 bases fit TRBD2. The CDR3 contains 17 residues. V lost 2 bases and J lost 5; bases outside the gene matches: 8. Germline-derived CDR1 and CDR2 are MNHEY and SMNVEV (reference sequence). CDR3 sequence reads: CASSLPLAGGQGDTQYF. The CDR3 nucleotides read TGTGCCAGCAGTTTACCACTAGCGGGGGGACAGGGAGATACGCAGTATTTT.

The V call is TRBV13, the J call TRBJ2-7; tentatively, D is TRBD1 or TRBD2 (5 bases each). V was shortened by 4 bases and J by 1 base, with 11 bases between the two germline ends. CDR1 and CDR2 from the germline V gene are PRHDT and FYEKMQ (reference sequence). The CDR3 is 14 amino acids. The CDR3 nucleotides are TGTGCCAGCAGCTCGGGACCCCGATCCTACGAGCAGTACTTC. This gives the protein CASSSGPRSYEQYF.

This clonotype was counted only a few times. The gene calls are TRBV6-2 or TRBV6-3 and TRBJ1-5; D gene uncertain. CDR1 is MNHEY and CDR2 is SVGEGT in the germline V gene. The CDR3 sequence is 17 residues long. V was shortened by 5 bases and J by 2 bases, with 19 bases between the two germline ends. CDR3 residues: CASSTTPGFGGNQPQHF. CDR3 DNA: TGTGCCAGCAGTACCACCCCGGGGTTCGGTGGCAATCAGCCCCAGCATTTT.

The rearrangement links TRBV28 to TRBJ2-4, with 7 bases aligning to TRBD1. CDR3 size: 16 residues. V lost 6 bases to trimming and J lost 0 bases; unmatched junction nucleotides: 8. Germline loops: CDR1 MDHEN, CDR2 SYDVKM. The CDR3 reads CASSVGTELAKNIQYF. The CDR3 nucleotides read TGTGCCAGCAGCGTGGGGACAGAGCTAGCCAAAAACATTCAGTACTTC. The whole variable domain, filled in from reference TRBV28 and TRBJ2-4, reads DVKVTQSSRYLVKRTGEKVFLECVQDMDHENMFWYRQDPGLGLRLIYFSYDVKMKEKGDIPEGYSVSREKKERFSLILESASTNQTSMYLCASSVGTELAKNIQYFGAGTRLSVL.

This clonotype has only a few counts. The chain combines TRBV13 with TRBJ1-1; D ambiguous. With 6 bases removed from V and 6 bases from J, the gap between germline ends came to 11 bases. Per germline, CDR1 PRHDT and CDR2 FYEKMQ (reference sequence). The CDR3 is 12 amino acids. The CDR3 reads CASSLDDAEAFF. The DNA for the CDR3 is TGTGCCAGCAGTCTCGACGACGCTGAAGCTTTCTTT.

V and J are TRBV20-1 and TRBJ2-1; the D gene is possibly TRBD2 (6 bases). From germline, CDR1 is DFQATT and CDR2 SNEGSKA (reference sequence). The CDR3 has 15 residues. Trimming pared 4 bases from V and 2 bases from J, leaving 15 bases between. The chain's CDR3 is CSANREEAPYNEQFF. For the CDR3, the DNA is TGCAGTGCTAATAGGGAGGAGGCTCCCTACAATGAGCAGTTCTTC.

This clonotype was recorded many times. This chain links TRBV20-1 with TRBJ2-3; 10 bases are shared with TRBD2. Trimming removed 7 bases from V and 3 bases from J; junction bases left unmatched: 10. The germline CDR1 and CDR2 sequences are DFQATT and SNEGSKA (reference sequence). The CDR3 totals 15 residues. Here the CDR3 DNA reads TGCAGTGGCAGATCTAGCGGGAGATTGACAGATACGCAGTATTTT. Translated: CSGRSSGRLTDTQYF.

The chain uses TRBV7-9 and TRBJ2-6, with unresolved D. Germline lookup yields CDR1 SEHNR and CDR2 FQNEAQ (reference sequence). The CDR3 consists of 15 residues. The ends were cut back, 7 bases at V and 2 bases at J, with 12 bases in the middle. CDR3 nucleotides: TGTGCCAGCACCAATCTGGGGACTGGGGCCAACGTCCTGACTTTC. It translates to CASTNLGTGANVLTF.

This clonotype has ten or more counts. CDR3 sequence: CASSFVTSYEQYF. The CDR3 nucleotides read TGTGCCAGCAGTTTTGTCACAAGCTACGAGCAGTACTTC. The rearrangement links TRBV12-3 or TRBV12-4 to TRBJ2-7; D gene ambiguous. This CDR3 is built from 13 residues. The V gene lost 3 bases and the J gene lost 3 bases, with 9 bases spanning the gap.

V is TRBV3-1 and J is TRBJ2-7; D may be TRBD2 (6 bases). The germline gives CDR1 LGHDT, CDR2 YNNKEL (reference sequence). The V and J ends lost 2 bases and 0 bases respectively, with 17 bases between them. The CDR3 sequence is 17 residues long. CDR3 in DNA: TGTGCCAGCAGCCAAACTCTCCCGGGAGAGGGCTCCTACGAGCAGTACTTC. This sequence encodes CASSQTLPGEGSYEQYF.

The V gene is TRBV12-3 or TRBV12-4, the J gene TRBJ2-1; the D is unclear. This CDR3 has 16 amino acids. V dropped 3 bases and J dropped 2 bases, with 14 bases sitting between them. The DNA for the CDR3 is TGTGCCAGCAGTTTTGCGGTCTACCCCCCCTACAATGAGCAGTTCTTC. It specifies CASSFAVYPPYNEQFF.

This clonotype appeared a few times. The J gene is TRBJ2-1, the V gene TRBV27, with D hard to call. The CDR3 extends over 13 amino acids. V shed 3 bases and J shed 7 bases, with 10 bases lying between them. The germline V gene has CDR1 MNHEY and CDR2 SMNVEV (reference sequence). The CDR3 DNA follows: TGTGCCAGCAGTTTTGGTTCCCTTAATGAGCAGTTCTTC. Amino acids: CASSFGSLNEQFF.

The CDR3 is CASSIAGTGDRNEQFF. DNA for the CDR3: TGTGCCAGTAGTATAGCCGGGACAGGGGATCGGAATGAGCAGTTCTTC. The genes are TRBV19 and TRBJ2-1; 10 nucleotides line up with TRBD1. The V gene end was trimmed by 1 base and the J gene end by 7 bases; junction bases not matched to a gene: 7. The CDR3 loop spans 16 amino acids. Per germline, CDR1 LNHDA and CDR2 SQIVND (reference sequence).

V usage is TRBV7-8 and J usage is TRBJ2-3; possible D gene TRBD1, 5 bases. This CDR3 spans 14 amino acids. CDR1 and CDR2 from the germline V gene are SGHVS and FQNEAQ. V shed 5 bases and J shed 6 bases, with 15 bases lying between them. The CDR3 reads CASSREGAGDTQYF. The CDR3 DNA sequence: TGTGCCAGCAGCCGCGAAGGGGCCGGGGATACGCAGTATTTT.

The chain joins TRBV20-1 to TRBJ1-1, with D possibly being TRBD1 (5 bases). The V and J ends lost 4 bases and 4 bases respectively, with 10 bases between them. Germline assignment: CDR1 DFQATT and CDR2 SNEGSKA (reference sequence). The CDR3 contains 12 residues. DNA for the CDR3: TGCAGTGCTACGACGGGGGGCACTGAAGCTTTCTTT. It yields the protein CSATTGGTEAFF.

This chain joins TRBV7-6 and TRBJ2-5; 7 bases match TRBD2. The V and J ends lost 7 bases and 4 bases, in that order; junction bases with no gene match: 6. CDR1 is SGHVS and CDR2 is FNYEAQ in the germline V gene. This CDR3 region has 13 residues. CDR3 sequence reads: CASISGEGETQYF. CDR3 sequence (DNA): TGTGCCAGCATCAGCGGGGAGGGAGAGACCCAGTACTTC. The full variable domain, with the rest looked up from reference TRBV7-6 and TRBJ2-5, is GAGVSQSPRYKVTKRGQDVALRCDPISGHVSLYWYRQALGQGPEFLTYFNYEAQQDKSGLPNDRFSAERPEGSISTLTIQRTEQRDSAMYRCASISGEGETQYFGPGTRLLVL.

This clonotype was found many times. This chain's CDR3 is CASGLVSSGTWTSYEQYF. DNA of the CDR3: TGTGCTAGTGGTTTGGTCAGCTCCGGGACTTGGACGTCCTACGAGCAGTACTTC. The chain combines TRBV12-5 with TRBJ2-7; D may be TRBD2 (6 bases). CDR1 is LGHNT, CDR2 FRNRAP, per germline. V was shortened by 0 bases and J by 1 base, with 19 bases between the two germline ends. This CDR3 comprises 18 residues.

V gene TRBV20-1 combines with J gene TRBJ2-7; TRBD2 matches at 12 bases. The ends lost 4 bases at V and 1 base at J; junction bases unmatched: 5. This CDR3 spans 15 amino acids. Germline V gives CDR1 DFQATT, CDR2 SNEGSKA (reference sequence). The DNA for the CDR3 is TGCAGTGCTACCTCTACTAGCGGGGGGTCCTACGAGCAGTACGTC. It translates to CSATSTSGGSYEQYV.

There are a few counts of this clonotype. The J gene is TRBJ1-5, the V gene TRBV4-1; D not resolved. Looked up from germline, CDR1 is MGHRA and CDR2 is YSYEKL. V lost 4 bases and J 7 bases, leaving 11 bases between the germline ends. The length of the CDR3 is 13 residues. The CDR3, as DNA: TGCGCCAGCAGCCGGGGAATGGGACAGCCCCAGCATTTT. As protein: CASSRGMGQPQHF.

This rearrangement joins TRBV28 to TRBJ2-3; 7 bases map to TRBD2. Per the germline V gene, CDR1 is MDHEN and CDR2 is SYDVKM. V trimming: 8 bases; J trimming: 3 bases; junction bases outside the gene matches: 14. The CDR3 contains 16 residues. This CDR3 reads CASRTPGLVGTDTQYF. For the CDR3, the DNA is TGTGCCAGCCGGACCCCCGGACTAGTCGGGACAGATACGCAGTATTTT. Full variable domain (outside the CDR3, taken from reference TRBV28 and TRBJ2-3): DVKVTQSSRYLVKRTGEKVFLECVQDMDHENMFWYRQDPGLGLRLIYFSYDVKMKEKGDIPEGYSVSREKKERFSLILESASTNQTSMYLCASRTPGLVGTDTQYFGPGTRLTVL.

The rearrangement joins TRBV29-1 to TRBJ2-2, with D possibly matching TRBD2 (6 bases). The germline CDR1 and CDR2 sequences are SQVTM and ANQGSEA. The CDR3 contains 12 residues. V lost 3 bases, J lost 8 bases, and 10 bases lay in between. The CDR3 sequence: CSVEGGIGELFF. The DNA of the CDR3 is TGCAGCGTTGAGGGCGGGATTGGGGAGCTGTTTTTT.

V and J are TRBV4-1 and TRBJ1-6, with D tentatively TRBD1 (6 bases). Germline loops: CDR1 MGHRA, CDR2 YSYEKL. V lost 0 bases to trimming and J lost 4 bases, with 13 bases between them. The CDR3 is 17 amino acids. CDR3 region: CASSQDSQGGYNSPLHF. The DNA of the CDR3 is TGCGCCAGCAGCCAAGATAGTCAAGGGGGGTATAATTCACCCCTCCACTTT.

This clonotype has a single count. This chain links TRBV27 with TRBJ2-7; D is possibly TRBD1 or TRBD2 (5 bases each). Germline CDR1 reads MNHEY; CDR2 reads SMNVEV (reference sequence). The V end was cut by 2 bases, the J end by 5 bases, with 16 bases between. The CDR3 extends over 15 amino acids. The CDR3 loop reads CASSLRARVGDEQYF. For the CDR3, the DNA is TGTGCCAGCAGTTTACGGGCCAGGGTGGGGGACGAGCAGTACTTC.

This clonotype was detected only a few times. This chain links TRBV12-3 or TRBV12-4 with TRBJ1-4; tentatively, D is TRBD1 (5 bases). Trimming stripped 3 bases from V and 4 bases from J, with 9 bases between. The CDR3 has 14 residues. The CDR3 reads CASSFAQGNEKLFF. CDR3 nucleotide sequence: TGTGCCAGCAGTTTCGCTCAGGGTAATGAAAAACTGTTTTTT.

This clonotype appeared a few times. The J gene is TRBJ2-7, the V gene TRBV14, with D hard to call. The V gene's germline CDR1 is SGHDN and CDR2 FVKESK. This CDR3 is 16 amino acids long. The V end was cut by 4 bases, the J end by 3 bases, with 19 bases between. The CDR3 is CASSRSVVSTNYEQYV. The DNA for the CDR3 is TGTGCCAGCAGCCGGTCGGTCGTATCTACCAACTACGAGCAGTACGTC.

This clonotype was observed a few times. The chain uses TRBV20-1 and TRBJ2-5, with 8 bases aligning to TRBD2. J was trimmed by 1 base and V by 1 base; bases with no gene match: 5. The CDR3 covers 15 residues. Germline lookup yields CDR1 DFQATT and CDR2 SNEGSKA (reference sequence). CDR3 loop: CSARGAGAGQETQYF. In DNA, the CDR3 is TGCAGTGCTAGAGGAGCGGGAGCCGGCCAAGAGACCCAGTACTTC.